These 9 T cell receptor beta chains came from one sample sequenced in a study of blood T cell repertoires in COVID-19. Clones were sequenced by immunoSEQ multiplex PCR, and TCRdb holds only the in-frame ones, with some missing. The sample has more than 250,000 clones, roughly 88% seen once. The sample consisted of PBMCs or T cells enriched from blood (not recorded which). These receptors all stem from a man aged 25 to 40 who had recovered from COVID-19.

A remark on this clone: A read error may account for a junction end that differs from germline. V gene TRBV19 combines with J gene TRBJ2-3, with 11 bases matching TRBD2. The CDR3 has 15 amino acids. CDR1 and CDR2 (germline): LNHDA, SQIVND (reference sequence). The CDR3 sequence: CASSIAGGISDTQYF. The CDR3 coding sequence is TGTGCCAGTAGCATAGCGGGGGGGATATCAGATACGCAGTATTTT.

The rearrangement joins TRBV5-3 to TRBJ1-2; 8 bases map to TRBD1. TRBV5-3 is an ORF for which the function is uncertain. J gave up 8 bases and V 6 bases, and 12 bases lay outside the gene matches. The CDR3 runs 14 residues. The CDR3 sequence: CARKVEAGGRGYTF. CDR3 bases: TGTGCCAGAAAGGTGGAGGCAGGGGGCCGGGGCTACACCTTC.

The rearrangement uses TRBV30 and TRBJ1-2; TRBD1 matches 11 bases. Germline assignment: CDR1 GTSNPN and CDR2 SVGIG (reference sequence). The CDR3 is 11 amino acids. With V trimmed by 8 bases and J by 8 bases, 4 bases remained unmatched. This chain's CDR3 is CAGQGATGYTF. CDR3 nucleotide sequence: TGTGCCGGACAGGGGGCGACGGGCTACACCTTC.

The chain is built from TRBV12-3 or TRBV12-4 and TRBJ1-1; 9 bases fit TRBD1. Trimming took 8 bases from V and 4 from J; bases not matched to a gene: 5. This CDR3 spans 13 amino acids. The CDR3 is CASLGQGRTEAFF. The CDR3 DNA reads as TGTGCCAGCCTGGGACAGGGACGCACTGAAGCTTTCTTT.

This rearrangement joins TRBV11-2 to TRBJ2-7; TRBD1 might be the D (6 bases). V lost 1 base, J lost 9 bases, and 19 bases lay in between. The germline V gene has CDR1 SGHAT and CDR2 FQNNGV. CDR3 length: 15 residues. The CDR3 coding sequence is TGTGCCAGCAGCTTAGGGGGGCCAGCCGTCGGGGTGCAGTACTTC. It specifies CASSLGGPAVGVQYF.

J is TRBJ1-1 and V is TRBV30; a weak D match, TRBD1 (5 bases). The CDR3 contains 17 residues. CDR1 and CDR2 (germline): GTSNPN, SVGIG (reference sequence). V was pared by 1 base and J by 0 bases, with 18 bases between. CDR3 nucleotide sequence: TGTGCCTGGAGTGAATTGACAGCGAAGCTCATGAACACTGAAGCTTTCTTT. This encodes CAWSELTAKLMNTEAFF. The full variable domain, completed using reference TRBV30 and TRBJ1-1, is SQTIHQWPATLVQPVGSPLSLECTVEGTSNPNLYWYRQAAGRGLQLLFYSVGIGQISSEVPQNLSASRPQDRQFILSSKKLLLSDSGFYLCAWSELTAKLMNTEAFFGQGTRLTVV.

The V call is TRBV4-1, the J call TRBJ1-2; 8 nucleotides match TRBD1. This CDR3 comprises 12 residues. Germline CDR1 reads MGHRA; CDR2 reads YSYEKL. V was clipped by 4 bases and J by 6 bases; unmatched bases: 1. The DNA of the CDR3 is TGCGCCAGCAGCCCGACAGGGGATGGCTACACCTTC. It translates to CASSPTGDGYTF.

The chain recombines TRBV9 with TRBJ2-5; TRBD1 agrees at 7 bases. The V segment lost 0 bases and the J segment 4 bases; nucleotides outside the gene matches: 6. Germline values: CDR1 SGDLS, CDR2 YYNGEE. There are 15 residues in the CDR3. CDR3 nucleotides: TGTGCCAGCAGCGTAGGCCAGGGGGAAAGAGAGACCCAGTACTTC. This translates into CASSVGQGERETQYF.

J is TRBJ1-2 and V is TRBV3-1 (or the pseudogene TRBV3-2), with 8 bases fitting TRBD1. CDR1 LGHDT and CDR2 YNNKEL come from the germline V gene (reference sequence). This CDR3 spans 15 amino acids. V trimming: 1 base; J trimming: 5 bases; junction bases outside the gene matches: 6. CDR3 nucleotide sequence: TGTGCCAGCAGCCAAGGGCAGGGGGCCCGATATGGCTACACCTTC. Translating gives CASSQGQGARYGYTF.